The present T cell receptor beta chain was sequenced within a study of T cell responses to AZD1222 COVID-19 vaccine. Study conclusions and caveats: Spike-wide vaccine-associated CD4 TCRs dominated at 160-218 and 743-854.

Profiled with immunoSEQ multiplex PCR; TCRdb holds only in-frame clones, not every one. The sample holds roughly 120,000 clones, about 90% seen once. To note about this clone: What it binds is unknown.

The CDR3 covers 16 residues. The germline gives CDR1 SNHLY, CDR2 FYNNEI. Trimming stripped 5 bases from V and 3 bases from J, with 16 bases between. This receptor was taken from an adult in good health. The sample consisted of peripheral blood, taken on day 0 of AZD1222 vaccination. V is TRBV2 and J is TRBJ2-2; D gene ambiguous. The CDR3 reads CASSLADPQYTGELFF. CDR3 bases: TGTGCCAGCAGTCTTGCGGACCCTCAGTACACCGGGGAGCTGTTTTTT.